The T cell receptor (beta chain) described here comes from a study of T cells in Graves' hyperthyroidism and ophthalmopathy. The study, taken as a whole, reports: The authors' 13 V-J model separated ophthalmopathy from stable hyperthyroidism. In validation, the model predicted ophthalmopathy. These predictions came a median about 6.8 months before onset.

Subjects with ophthalmopathy showed a Clinical Activity Score no lower than 3, a NOSPECS grade no lower than 4, and a duration shorter than 3 months. Amplification targeted TCR beta CDR3 regions from RNA transcripts. First-round RT-PCR of the TCR CDR3 relied on the HTBI primer set. TCRdb analysed the multiplex PCR reads with MiXCR anew, one entry per CDR3 protein. The sample carries roughly 560,000 distinct CDR3 sequences, roughly 14% recorded once. V was clipped by 2 bases and J by 1 base; unmatched bases: 3. The germline V gene encodes CDR1 MNHEY and CDR2 SVGEGT. CDR3 length: 15 residues. This clonotype was detected a few times. Antigen unknown.

This receptor was obtained from a woman aged 40 to 49 with Graves' ophthalmopathy. The sample consisted of blood. The chain couples TRBV6-2 or TRBV6-3 to TRBJ2-5; TRBD2 agrees at 8 bases. In nucleotides, the CDR3 is TGTGCCAGCAGTTACCCGGGGGGGAGCCAAGAGACCCAGTACTTC. Translated, it gives CASSYPGGSQETQYF.